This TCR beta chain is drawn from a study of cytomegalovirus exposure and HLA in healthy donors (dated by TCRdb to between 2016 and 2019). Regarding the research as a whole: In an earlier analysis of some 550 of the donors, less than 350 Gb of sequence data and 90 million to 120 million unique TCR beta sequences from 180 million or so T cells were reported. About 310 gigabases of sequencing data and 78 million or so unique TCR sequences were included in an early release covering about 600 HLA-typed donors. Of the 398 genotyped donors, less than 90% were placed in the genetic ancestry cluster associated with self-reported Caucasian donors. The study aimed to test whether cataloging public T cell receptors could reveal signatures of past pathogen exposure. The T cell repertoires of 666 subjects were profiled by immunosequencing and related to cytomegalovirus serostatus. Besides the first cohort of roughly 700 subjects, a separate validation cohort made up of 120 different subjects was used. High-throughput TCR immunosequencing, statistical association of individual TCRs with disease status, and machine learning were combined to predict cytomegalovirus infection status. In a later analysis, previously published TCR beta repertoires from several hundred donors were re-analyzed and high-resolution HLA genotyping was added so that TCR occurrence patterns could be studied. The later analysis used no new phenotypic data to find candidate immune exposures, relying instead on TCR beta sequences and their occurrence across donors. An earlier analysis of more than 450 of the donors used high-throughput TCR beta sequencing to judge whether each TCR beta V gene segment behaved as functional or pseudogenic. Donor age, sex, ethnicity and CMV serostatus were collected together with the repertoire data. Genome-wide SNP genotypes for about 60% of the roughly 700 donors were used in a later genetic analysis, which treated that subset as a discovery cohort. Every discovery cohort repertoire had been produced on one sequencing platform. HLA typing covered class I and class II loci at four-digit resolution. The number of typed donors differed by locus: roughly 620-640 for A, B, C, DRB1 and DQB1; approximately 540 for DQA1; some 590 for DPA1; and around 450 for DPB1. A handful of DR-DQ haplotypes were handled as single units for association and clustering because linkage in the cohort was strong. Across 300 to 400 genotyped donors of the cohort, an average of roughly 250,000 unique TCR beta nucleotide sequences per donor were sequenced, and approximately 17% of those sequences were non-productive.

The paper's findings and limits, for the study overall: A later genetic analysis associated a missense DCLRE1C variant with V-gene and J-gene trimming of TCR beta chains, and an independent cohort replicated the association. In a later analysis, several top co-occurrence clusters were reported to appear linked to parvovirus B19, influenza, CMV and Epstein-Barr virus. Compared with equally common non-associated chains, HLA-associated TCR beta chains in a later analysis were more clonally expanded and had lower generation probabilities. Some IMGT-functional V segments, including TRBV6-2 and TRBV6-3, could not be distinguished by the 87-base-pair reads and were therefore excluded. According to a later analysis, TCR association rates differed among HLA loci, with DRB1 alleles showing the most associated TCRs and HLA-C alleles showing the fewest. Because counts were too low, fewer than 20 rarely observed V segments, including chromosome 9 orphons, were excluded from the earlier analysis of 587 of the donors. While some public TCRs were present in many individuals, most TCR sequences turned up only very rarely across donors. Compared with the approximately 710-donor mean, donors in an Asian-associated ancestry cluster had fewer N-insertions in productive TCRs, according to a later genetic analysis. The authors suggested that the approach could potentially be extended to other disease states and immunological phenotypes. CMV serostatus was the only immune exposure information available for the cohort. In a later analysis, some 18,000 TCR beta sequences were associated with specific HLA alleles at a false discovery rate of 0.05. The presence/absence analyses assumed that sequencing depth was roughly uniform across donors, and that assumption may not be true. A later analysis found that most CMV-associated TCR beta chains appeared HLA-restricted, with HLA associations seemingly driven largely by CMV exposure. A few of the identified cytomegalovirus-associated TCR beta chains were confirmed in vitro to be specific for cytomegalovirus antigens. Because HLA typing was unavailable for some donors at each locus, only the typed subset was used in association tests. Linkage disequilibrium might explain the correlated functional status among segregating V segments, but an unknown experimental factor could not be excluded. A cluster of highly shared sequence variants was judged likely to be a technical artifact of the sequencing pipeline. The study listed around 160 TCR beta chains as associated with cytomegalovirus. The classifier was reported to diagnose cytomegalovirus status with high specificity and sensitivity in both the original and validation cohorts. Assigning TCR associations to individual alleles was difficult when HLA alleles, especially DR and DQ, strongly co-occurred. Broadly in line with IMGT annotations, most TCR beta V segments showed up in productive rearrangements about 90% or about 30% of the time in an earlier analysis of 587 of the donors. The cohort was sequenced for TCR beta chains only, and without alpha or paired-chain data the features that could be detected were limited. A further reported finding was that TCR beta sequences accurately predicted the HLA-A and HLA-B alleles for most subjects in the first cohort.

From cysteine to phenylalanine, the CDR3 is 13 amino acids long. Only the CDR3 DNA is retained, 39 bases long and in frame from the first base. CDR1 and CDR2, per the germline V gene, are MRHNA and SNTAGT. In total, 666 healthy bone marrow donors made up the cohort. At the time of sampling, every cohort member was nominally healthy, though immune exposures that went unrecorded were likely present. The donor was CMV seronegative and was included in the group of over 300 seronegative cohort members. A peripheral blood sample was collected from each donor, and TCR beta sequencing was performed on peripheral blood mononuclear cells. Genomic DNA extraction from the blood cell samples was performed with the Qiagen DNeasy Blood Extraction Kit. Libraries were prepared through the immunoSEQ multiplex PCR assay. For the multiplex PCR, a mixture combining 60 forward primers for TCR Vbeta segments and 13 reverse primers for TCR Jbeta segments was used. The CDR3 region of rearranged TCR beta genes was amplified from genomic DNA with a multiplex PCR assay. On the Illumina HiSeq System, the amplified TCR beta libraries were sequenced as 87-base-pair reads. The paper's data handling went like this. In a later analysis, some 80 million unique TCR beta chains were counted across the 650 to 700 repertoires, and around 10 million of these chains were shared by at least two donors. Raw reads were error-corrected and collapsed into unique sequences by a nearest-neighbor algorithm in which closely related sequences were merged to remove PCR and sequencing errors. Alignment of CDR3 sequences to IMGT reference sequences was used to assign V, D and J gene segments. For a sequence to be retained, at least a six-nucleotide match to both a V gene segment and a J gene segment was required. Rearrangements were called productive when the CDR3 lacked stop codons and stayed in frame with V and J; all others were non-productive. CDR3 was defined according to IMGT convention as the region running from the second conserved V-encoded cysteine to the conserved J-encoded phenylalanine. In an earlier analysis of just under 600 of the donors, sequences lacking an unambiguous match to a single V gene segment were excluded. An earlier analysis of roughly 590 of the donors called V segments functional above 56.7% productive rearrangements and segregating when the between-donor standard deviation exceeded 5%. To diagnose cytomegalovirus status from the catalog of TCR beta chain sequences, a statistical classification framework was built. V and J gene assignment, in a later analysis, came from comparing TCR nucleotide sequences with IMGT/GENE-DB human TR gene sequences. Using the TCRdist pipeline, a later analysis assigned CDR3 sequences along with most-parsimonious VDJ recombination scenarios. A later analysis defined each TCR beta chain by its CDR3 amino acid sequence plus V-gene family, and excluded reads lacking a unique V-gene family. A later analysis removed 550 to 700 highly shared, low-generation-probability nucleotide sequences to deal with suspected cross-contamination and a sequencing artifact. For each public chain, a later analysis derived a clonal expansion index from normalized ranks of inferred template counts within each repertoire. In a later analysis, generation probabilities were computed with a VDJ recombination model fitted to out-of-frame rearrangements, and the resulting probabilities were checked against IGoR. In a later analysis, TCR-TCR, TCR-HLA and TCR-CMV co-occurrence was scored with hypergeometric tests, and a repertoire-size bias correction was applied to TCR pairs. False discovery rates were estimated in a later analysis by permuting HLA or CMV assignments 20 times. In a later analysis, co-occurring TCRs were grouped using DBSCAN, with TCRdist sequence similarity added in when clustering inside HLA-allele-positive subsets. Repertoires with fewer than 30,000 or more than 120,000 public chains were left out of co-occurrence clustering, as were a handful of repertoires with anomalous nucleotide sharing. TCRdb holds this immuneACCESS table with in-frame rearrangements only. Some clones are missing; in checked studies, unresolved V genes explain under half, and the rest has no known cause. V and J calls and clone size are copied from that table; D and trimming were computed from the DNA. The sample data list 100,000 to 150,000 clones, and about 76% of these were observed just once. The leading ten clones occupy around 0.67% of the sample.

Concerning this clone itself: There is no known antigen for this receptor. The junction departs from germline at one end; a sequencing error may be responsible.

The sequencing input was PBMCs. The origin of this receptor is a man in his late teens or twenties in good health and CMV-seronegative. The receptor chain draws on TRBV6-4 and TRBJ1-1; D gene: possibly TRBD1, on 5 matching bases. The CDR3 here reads CASSVAGNSEAFF. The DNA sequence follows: TGTGCCAGCAGTGTCGCAGGGAACTCTGAAGCTTTCTTT.